The clone carrying this TCR beta chain was counted once. Antigen specificity is unknown. Donors were nominally healthy when sampled, though unrecorded immune exposures were likely. This PCR relied on a set of 60 Vbeta primers and 13 Jbeta primers. Here immunoSEQ multiplex PCR was the method, and the copy in TCRdb shows in-frame clones only, minus some. The sample lists under 250,000 clones; around 77% were seen once. CDR1 is SQVTM and CDR2 is ANQGSEA in the germline V gene. The CDR3 totals 15 residues. Germline trimming cut 0 bases from V and 2 bases from J; bases unmatched to any gene: 5. The data originate from a study of cytomegalovirus exposure and HLA in healthy donors. Across the whole study: Across 350 to 500 genotyped donors, 81% landed in the Caucasian-associated ancestry cluster. Regarding the study as a whole: TCR beta V- and J-gene trimming, according to a later analysis, was linked to a missense DCLRE1C variant.

The chain links TRBV29-1 to TRBJ2-7, with 9 bases fitting TRBD2. Sequencing was done on a sample of PBMCs. The sequence was obtained from a woman in her 30s in good health and CMV-seronegative. CDR3 DNA: TGCAGCGTTGAAGATGAGCGGGAGGAAACCTACGAGCAGTACTTC. It yields the protein CSVEDEREETYEQYF.